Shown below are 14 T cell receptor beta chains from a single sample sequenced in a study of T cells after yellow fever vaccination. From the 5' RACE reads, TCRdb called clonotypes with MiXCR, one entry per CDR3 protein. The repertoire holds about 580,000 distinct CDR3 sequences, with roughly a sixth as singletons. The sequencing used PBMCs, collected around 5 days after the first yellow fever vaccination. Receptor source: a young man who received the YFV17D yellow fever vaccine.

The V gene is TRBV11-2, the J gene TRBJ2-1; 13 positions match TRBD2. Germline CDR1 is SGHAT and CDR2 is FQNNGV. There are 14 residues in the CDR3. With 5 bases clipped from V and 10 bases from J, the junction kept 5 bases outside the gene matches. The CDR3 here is CASSRTSGGLEQFF. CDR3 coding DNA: TGTGCCAGCAGCCGGACTAGCGGGGGCTTAGAGCAGTTCTTC.

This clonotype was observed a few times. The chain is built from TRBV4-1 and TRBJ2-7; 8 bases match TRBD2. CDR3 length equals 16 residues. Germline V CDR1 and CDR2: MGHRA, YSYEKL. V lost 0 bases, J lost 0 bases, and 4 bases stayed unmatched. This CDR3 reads CASSQDRGGHSYEQYF. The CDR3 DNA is TGCGCCAGCAGCCAAGATCGCGGGGGGCACTCCTACGAGCAGTACTTC.

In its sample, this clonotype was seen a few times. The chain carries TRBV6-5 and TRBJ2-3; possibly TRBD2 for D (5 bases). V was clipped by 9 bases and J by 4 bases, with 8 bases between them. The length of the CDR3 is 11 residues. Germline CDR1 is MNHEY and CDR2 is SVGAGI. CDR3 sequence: CASSEADTQYF. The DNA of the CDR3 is TGTGCCAGTTCGGAGGCAGATACGCAGTATTTT.

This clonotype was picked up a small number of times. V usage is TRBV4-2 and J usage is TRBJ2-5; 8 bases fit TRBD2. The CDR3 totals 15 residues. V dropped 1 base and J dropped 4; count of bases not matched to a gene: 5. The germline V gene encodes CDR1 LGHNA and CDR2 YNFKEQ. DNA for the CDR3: TGTGCCAGCAGCCAAGCGGGAGGGCTGAGAGAGACCCAGTACTTC. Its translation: CASSQAGGLRETQYF.

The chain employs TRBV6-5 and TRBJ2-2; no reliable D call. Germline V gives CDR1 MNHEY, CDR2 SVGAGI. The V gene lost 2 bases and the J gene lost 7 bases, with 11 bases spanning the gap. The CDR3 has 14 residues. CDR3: CASSYKVDFGELFF. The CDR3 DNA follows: TGTGCCAGCAGTTACAAGGTAGACTTCGGGGAGCTGTTTTTT.

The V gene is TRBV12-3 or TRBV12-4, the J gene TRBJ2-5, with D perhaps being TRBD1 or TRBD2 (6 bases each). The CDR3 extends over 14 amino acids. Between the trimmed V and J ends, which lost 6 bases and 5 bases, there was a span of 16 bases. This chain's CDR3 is CASRGQLGGETQYF. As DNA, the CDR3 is TGTGCCAGCAGGGGACAACTAGGGGGGGAGACCCAGTACTTC.

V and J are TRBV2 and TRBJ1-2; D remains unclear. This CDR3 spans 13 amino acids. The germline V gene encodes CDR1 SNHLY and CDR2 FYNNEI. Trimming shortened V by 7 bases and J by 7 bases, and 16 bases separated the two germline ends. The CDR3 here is CASIEEEGGGYTF. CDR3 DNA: TGTGCCAGCATCGAGGAGGAGGGCGGTGGCTACACCTTC. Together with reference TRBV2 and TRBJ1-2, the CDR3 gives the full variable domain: EPEVTQTPSHQVTQMGQEVILRCVPISNHLYFYWYRQILGQKVEFLVSFYNNEISEKSEIFDDQFSVERPDGSNFTLKIRSTKLEDSAMYFCASIEEEGGGYTFGSGTRLTVV.

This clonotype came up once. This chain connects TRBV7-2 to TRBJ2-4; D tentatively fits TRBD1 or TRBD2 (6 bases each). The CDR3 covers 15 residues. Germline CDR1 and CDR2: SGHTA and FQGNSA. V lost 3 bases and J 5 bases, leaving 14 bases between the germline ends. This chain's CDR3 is CASSFRAGEENIQYF. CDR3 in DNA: TGTGCCAGCAGCTTTCGGGCAGGGGAGGAAAACATTCAGTACTTC.

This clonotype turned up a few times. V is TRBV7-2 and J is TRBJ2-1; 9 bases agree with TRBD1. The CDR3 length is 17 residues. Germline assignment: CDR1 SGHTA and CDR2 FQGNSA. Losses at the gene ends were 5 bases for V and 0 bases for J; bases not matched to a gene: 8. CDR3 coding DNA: TGTGCCAGCAGCGCGGGGACAGGGTTCAGCTCCTACAATGAGCAGTTCTTC. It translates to CASSAGTGFSSYNEQFF.

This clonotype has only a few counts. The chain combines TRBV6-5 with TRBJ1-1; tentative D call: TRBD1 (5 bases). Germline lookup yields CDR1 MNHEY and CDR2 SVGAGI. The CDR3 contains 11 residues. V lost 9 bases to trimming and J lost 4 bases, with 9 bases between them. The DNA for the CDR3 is TGTGCCAGTCACCAGGGCACTGAAGCTTTCTTT. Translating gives CASHQGTEAFF.

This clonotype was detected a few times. Written as DNA, the CDR3 is TGTGCCATCTCTCTTCTAGAGGGTTACGAGCAGTACTTC. Its protein product is CAISLLEGYEQYF. This rearrangement joins TRBV10-3 to TRBJ2-7, with D possibly being TRBD2 (5 bases). Trimming took off 8 bases at V and 4 bases at J, with 15 bases between the two ends. The CDR3 runs to 13 residues. Germline V gives CDR1 ENHRY, CDR2 SYGVKD.

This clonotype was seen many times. Here the CDR3 reads CASSPDRAHEAFF. For the CDR3, the DNA is TGTGCCAGCTCACCAGACAGGGCCCATGAAGCTTTCTTT. The chain employs TRBV18 and TRBJ1-1, with 7 bases matching TRBD1. Germline V gives CDR1 KGHSH, CDR2 LQKENI. The CDR3 consists of 13 residues. The V and J ends lost 2 bases and 7 bases, in that order; junction bases with no gene match: 4.

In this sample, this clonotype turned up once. CDR3 coding DNA: TGTGCCAGCAGTTTAAGTACCGGGCTAGGGCCCCAGCATTTT. Amino acids: CASSLSTGLGPQHF. This chain links TRBV12-3 or TRBV12-4 with TRBJ1-5; D is uncertain. The CDR3 is made up of 14 amino acids. V dropped 2 bases and J dropped 9 bases, with 14 bases sitting between them.

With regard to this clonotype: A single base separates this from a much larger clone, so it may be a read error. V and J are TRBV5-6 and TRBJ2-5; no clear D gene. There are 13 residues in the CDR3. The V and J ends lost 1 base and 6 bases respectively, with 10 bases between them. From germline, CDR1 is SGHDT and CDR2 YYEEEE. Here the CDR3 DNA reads TGTGCCAGCAGCTTGCGATTGGGAAAGACCCAGTACTTC. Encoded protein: CASSLRLGKTQYF.